This is a list of T cell receptor beta chains from one sample in a study of CD8 T cells in Susac syndrome. TCRdb processed the immunoSEQ multiplex PCR reads anew with MiXCR; each CDR3 protein has one entry. The table records 250,000 to 300,000 distinct CDR3 sequences, 70% to 90% of them present only once. Sequences were obtained from CD8+ T cells from PBMCs. The source is a human donor with multiple sclerosis. Each CDR3 is given with its conserved first and last residue. Each record gives: clone size, V gene, J gene, D gene, CDR3 DNA, CDR3 protein. A D gene is named only where the DNA matches it firmly. The size entry is marked missing in some rows and otherwise reads once, few, many or a size class.

>.|TRBV4-1|TRBJ1-1|.
TGCGCCAGCAGCCAAGAACGACGGTTCGGCACTGAAGCTTTCTTT
CASSQERRFGTEAFF
>.|TRBV30|TRBJ2-7|.
TGTGCCTGGAGTAAAGGAAGCTTCCCCTACGAGCAGTACTTC
CAWSKGSFPYEQYF
>.|TRBV6-1|TRBJ1-1|TRBD1
TGTGCCAGCAGTCCCGCAGGGGGCCTGAACACTGAAGCTTTCTTT
CASSPAGGLNTEAFF
>.|TRBV12-3/TRBV12-4|TRBJ2-1|.
TGTGCCAGCACCGCGCAGAATTGGGCTAGAAATCTCAAAAGTGGTGAGCAGTTCTTC
CASTAQNWARNLKSGEQFF
>.|TRBV28|TRBJ2-1|.
TGTGCCAGCAGTCTTACCTCGGGACTCTCCTACAATGAGCAGTTCTTC
CASSLTSGLSYNEQFF
>.|TRBV3-1|TRBJ1-3|.
TGTGCCAGCACTCTGGCTGGGGGCGGTGGAAACACCATATATTTT
CASTLAGGGGNTIYF
>few|TRBV19|TRBJ2-7|.
TGTGCCAGTAGTATAGGGACTCTCTTCTACGAGCAGTACTTC
CASSIGTLFYEQYF
>.|TRBV27|TRBJ2-5|.
TGTGCCAGCTCCCTAAGGGGCTTAGAGACCCAGTACTTC
CASSLRGLETQYF
>.|TRBV6-5|TRBJ2-1|.
TGTGCCAGCAGTTACGGGGTCCGGAGCTCCTACAATGAGCAGTTCTTC
CASSYGVRSSYNEQFF
>.|TRBV4-1|TRBJ1-5|.
TGCGCCAGCAGCCAAGCCCCCCCCGCGGGGAGCAATCAGCCCCAGCATTTT
CASSQAPPAGSNQPQHF
>.|TRBV20-1|TRBJ2-1|TRBD2
TGCAGTGCCAATCCCACTAGCGGGGGCTACAATGAGCAGTTCTTC
CSANPTSGGYNEQFF
>.|TRBV11-2|TRBJ2-7|TRBD1
TGTGCCAGCAGCTTAGGGGCAGGGGGCTTCTACGAGCAGTACTTC
CASSLGAGGFYEQYF
>.|TRBV5-5|TRBJ2-1|.
TGTGCCAGCAGCTTCAGGGAGTCGTACAATGAGCAGTTCTTC
CASSFRESYNEQFF
>.|TRBV9|TRBJ2-3|TRBD2
TGTGCCAGCAGCCAAAAGGCGGGAGGGCCCGCAGATACGCAGTATTTT
CASSQKAGGPADTQYF
>.|TRBV30|TRBJ2-7|.
TGTGCCTGGAGTGTATATGGGAGGCTGGACGAGCAGTACTTC
CAWSVYGRLDEQYF
>.|TRBV20-1|TRBJ1-2|.
TGCAGTGCCGCACCCCGGGCTAACTATGGCTACACCTTC
CSAAPRANYGYTF
>few|TRBV6-5|TRBJ2-5|.
TGTGCCAGCAGTTACAGGGATTGGCAGACCCAGTACTTC
CASSYRDWQTQYF
>.|TRBV24-1|TRBJ2-5|.
TGTGCCACCAGTGATCGGAACTACCAAGAGACCCAGTACTTC
CATSDRNYQETQYF
>once|TRBV27|TRBJ2-2|.
TGTGCCAGCAGCTTAATTGTGGCAAAGGGTACCGGGGAGCTGTTTTTT
CASSLIVAKGTGELFF
>.|TRBV6-1|TRBJ1-1|.
TGTGCCAGCAGTGAATTGACAGGCTACACTGAAGCTTTCTTT
CASSELTGYTEAFF
>.|TRBV27|TRBJ1-5|.
TGTGCCAGCAGAAAAGGGGGAAAACAGACCTATAGCAATCAGCCCCAGCATTTT
CASRKGGKQTYSNQPQHF
>few|TRBV7-3|TRBJ2-2|.
TGTGCCAGCAGCTCGCGGACCAATCTCCGAACGGCCACCGGGGAGCTGTTTTTT
CASSSRTNLRTATGELFF